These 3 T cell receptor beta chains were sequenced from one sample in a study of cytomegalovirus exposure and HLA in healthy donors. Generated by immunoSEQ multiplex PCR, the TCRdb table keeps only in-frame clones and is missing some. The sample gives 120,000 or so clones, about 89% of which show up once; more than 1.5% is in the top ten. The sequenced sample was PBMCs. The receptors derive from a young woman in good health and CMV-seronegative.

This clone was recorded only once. The CDR3 nucleotides read TGTGCCAGCAGCTCCTCGGACTGGGACAATGAGCAGTTCTTC. This gives the protein CASSSSDWDNEQFF. The rearrangement joins TRBV7-2 to TRBJ2-1; D may be TRBD2 (5 bases). CDR3 size: 14 residues. Trimming took off 4 bases at V and 5 bases at J, with 12 bases between the two ends. CDR1 and CDR2 (germline): SGHTA, FQGNSA.

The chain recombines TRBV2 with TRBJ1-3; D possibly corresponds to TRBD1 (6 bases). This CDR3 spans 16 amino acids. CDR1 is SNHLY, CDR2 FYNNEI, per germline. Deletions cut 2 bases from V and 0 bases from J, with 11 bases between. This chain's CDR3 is CASSEQGPSSGNTIYF. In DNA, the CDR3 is TGTGCCAGCAGTGAACAGGGGCCCAGCTCTGGAAACACCATATATTTT.

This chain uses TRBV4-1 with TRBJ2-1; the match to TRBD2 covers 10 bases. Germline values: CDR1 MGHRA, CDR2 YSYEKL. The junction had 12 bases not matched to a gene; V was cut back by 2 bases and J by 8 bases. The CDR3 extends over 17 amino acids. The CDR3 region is CASSQIVLAGVGDEQFF. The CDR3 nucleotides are TGCGCCAGCAGCCAAATTGTGCTAGCGGGAGTCGGTGATGAGCAGTTCTTC.